This T cell receptor (beta chain) was captured by sequencing in a study of shared clonotypes between healthy human individuals (dated by TCRdb to 2019 to 2021). Study-level background: The cohort comprised two women and a few men aged 18 to 49 years. For each donor, CD4 naive and CD4 memory were each run on three plates, CD8 naive on two plates, and CD8 memory on one plate. To estimate repertoire size and how much clonotype sharing occurs between individuals, the study deeply sequenced the blood TCR repertoires of 4 to 6 healthy adults. To increase sequencing depth and limit assay-specific biases, different laboratories used diverse techniques to prepare libraries and sequence TCR repertoires. Each donor's leukapheresis produced roughly between about 0.85 and 10 billion PBMCs. Results the study describes overall, beyond this receptor: Naive subsets generally had larger estimated clonotype richness than memory subsets did. The small number of donors limited the genetic and exposure-history diversity represented. Across a few donors, approximately 5% of naive CD4, more than 3% of naive CD8, around 2.1% of memory CD4, and roughly 0.4% of memory CD8 clonotypes were shared. Pairwise subsampling indicated that sequencing depth was expected to affect the degree of clonotype sharing among donors. Sampling was restricted to blood, and TCR repertoires in tissue are likely to differ from TCR repertoires in blood. Higher generation probabilities were observed for clonotypes shared by all four sorted-subset donors than for non-shared clonotypes. Rarefaction of sorted-subset datasets indicated incomplete sequencing despite the large sequencing depth.

The donors were healthy, HIV-negative adults with no recently reported acute infections or vaccinations. Only Caucasian adults living in Nashville, Tennessee, USA were represented among the donors. CD4+ T cells were enriched by magnetic negative selection; naive cells were then positively selected on CD45RA, and the negative fraction formed the memory subset. Blood was collected by leukapheresis, and PBMCs were isolated by Ficoll-Histopaque density gradient centrifugation and then cryopreserved in liquid nitrogen vapor phase. Analytical flow cytometry was used to check the purity and quantity of each magnetically sorted T cell population. Genomic DNA was isolated from each sorted fraction and quantified by UV absorbance on a Nanodrop 2000c. CDR1 is given as SNHLY and CDR2 as FYNNEI, both from the germline V gene. The CDR3 covers 15 residues, taking in both the cysteine and the phenylalanine. The sequence is cut down to CDR3 DNA, 45 bases in frame from base 1. Relative to germline, V is missing 2 bases and J is missing 6 bases, with 3 bases of the junction outside any gene match.

Using the deep immunoSEQ assay, TCR CDR3 regions were amplified from genomic DNA by multiplex PCR. Extracted genomic DNA from each cell subset was spread evenly across all wells of several immunoSEQ 96-well plates, with each plate serving as a replicate. Each replicate PCR for sorted subsets received 200 ng genomic DNA, equal to tens of thousands of T cell genomes. Purified libraries were measured with a Qubit 3.0 fluorometer, size-checked on a Bioanalyzer 2100, and measured again with the KAPA Library Quantification kit. Every immunoSEQ 96-well plate was sequenced on a dedicated single-read 150-cycle Illumina NextSeq 550 flow cell. Per the source publication's procedure: Because the immunoSEQ output included only junctional sequences and no quality scores, the filtering could not be the same as the filtering used for full-length reads. To assign V/J genes and CDR3, sequences were annotated against IMGT germline references using PyIR, a Python wrapper for IgBLAST v1.9. Reads were removed for weak V/J assignments (E-value above 1e-6), missing CDR3, stop codons, out-of-frame junctions, or ambiguous translated residues. V3J clonotypes were defined by identical inferred V gene, J gene, and CDR3 amino acid sequence. Percentage overlap between repertoires was computed as shared unique clonotypes divided by the size of the smaller repertoire. Repertoire richness was assessed with RTK rarefaction, the Chao1 estimator, and Recon v2.1 estimates of unobserved clonotypes. OLGA was used to compute generation probabilities for all TCRbeta clonotypes that the gDNA method yielded from a handful of donors. Held by TCRdb, this immuneACCESS table contains in-frame sequences only and omits some clones. Under half of the omission traces to an unresolved V gene where checked; the cause of the rest is unknown. That table gives V, J and clone size, and the DNA gave D and trimming. A total of under 600,000 clones appear in this sample, around 96% of them only once. The ten largest clones represent 0.05% to 0.08% of the sample.

With regard to this clone: The antigen it recognizes is unknown. No base-level quality is on record; no much larger clone is a single base apart. Different DNA sequences within this sample yield the same CDR3.

The sequence was collected from a woman in her thirties in good health. This sequence uses TRBV2 and TRBJ2-1; a stretch of 11 junction bases matches TRBD2. Sequencing input: naive CD4+ T cells sorted from blood. Interpreted using the paper, the cell subset or site label stands for: CD45RA+ positively selected. The CDR3 region has the sequence CASSELGTSGNEQFF. The DNA reads as follows: TGTGCCAGCAGTGAATTAGGGACTAGCGGCAATGAGCAGTTCTTC.